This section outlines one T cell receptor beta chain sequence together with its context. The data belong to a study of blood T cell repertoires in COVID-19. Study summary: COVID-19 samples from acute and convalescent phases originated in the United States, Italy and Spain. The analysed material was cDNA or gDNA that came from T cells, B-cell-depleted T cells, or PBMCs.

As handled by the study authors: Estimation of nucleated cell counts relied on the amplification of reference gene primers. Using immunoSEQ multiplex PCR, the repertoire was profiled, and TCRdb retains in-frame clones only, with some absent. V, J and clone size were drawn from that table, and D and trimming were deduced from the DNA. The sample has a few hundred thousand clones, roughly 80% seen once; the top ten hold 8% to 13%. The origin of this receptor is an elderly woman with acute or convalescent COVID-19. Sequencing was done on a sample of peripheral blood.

This chain's CDR3 is CASSQDYLADTGELFF. CDR3 bases: TGCGCCAGCAGCCAAGATTACCTAGCGGACACCGGGGAGCTGTTTTTT. J is TRBJ2-2 and V is TRBV4-3, with 7 bases that match TRBD2. This CDR3 is 16 amino acids long. Losses at the gene ends were 0 bases for V and 3 bases for J; bases not matched to a gene: 4. The germline gives CDR1 LGHNA, CDR2 YSLEER.